The sample holds a few counts of the clone carrying this T cell receptor beta chain. Its matching antigen is unknown. This sample stems from a study of beta chain features in type 1 diabetes. With V trimmed by 6 bases and J by 8 bases, 5 bases remained unmatched. This CDR3 has 13 residues. CDR1 is MNHEY and CDR2 is SVGAGI in the germline V gene. The study reverse transcribed the entire isolated RNA, so it sequenced expressed TCRB transcripts. Generated by immunoSEQ multiplex PCR, the TCRdb table keeps only in-frame clones and is missing some. The top ten clones hold about 0.087% of a sample with just over 600,000 clones, roughly a sixth of them seen once. Broader study findings: Diminished insertions and augmented deletions at VDJ junctions characterized type 1 diabetes patients.

This clonotype originated in a man between 18 and 35 years old in good health. The material sequenced was naive CD4+ T cells from blood. The chain has TRBV6-5 and TRBJ2-2; 8 bases align to TRBD1. CDR3 protein: CASSLQGEGELFF. The CDR3 DNA is TGTGCCAGCAGCCTACAGGGGGAAGGGGAGCTGTTTTTT.